The 9 T cell receptor beta chains below were found in one sample sequenced in a study of Tregs in tolerant kidney transplant recipients. The assay was immunoSEQ multiplex PCR, and TCRdb's table has in-frame clones only and misses some. The data contain over 50,000 clones, 70% to 90% of them singletons. The specimen was Tregs from blood, collected before the transplant. These receptors all come from a human donor who received a combined kidney and bone marrow transplant.

This clone was seen more than once but under ten times. The genes are TRBV10-3 and TRBJ1-6; D is possibly TRBD1 (5 bases). With 4 bases removed from V and 7 bases from J, the gap between germline ends came to 8 bases. The CDR3 has 13 amino acids. CDR1 is ENHRY, CDR2 SYGVKD, per germline. DNA of the CDR3: TGTGCCATCAGTGGGGGGGGAAATTCACCCCTCCACTTT. Its translation: CAISGGGNSPLHF.

The V and J genes are TRBV7-9 and TRBJ2-7; D is unclear. There are 15 residues in the CDR3. The germline V and J ends were trimmed by 0 bases and 6 bases, with 15 bases remaining between them. Germline CDR1 SEHNR, CDR2 FQNEAQ (reference sequence). CDR3: CASSLAVLGHFEQYF. CDR3 bases: TGTGCCAGCAGCTTAGCAGTTCTGGGCCACTTCGAGCAGTACTTC.

This clone was detected only once. The CDR3 DNA reads TGTGCCAGTAGAGGTCCGTCAGGGCGGACTCCCTACGAGCAGTACTTC. Translated, it gives CASRGPSGRTPYEQYF. The chain recombines TRBV19 with TRBJ2-7, with D tentatively TRBD1 or TRBD2 (5 bases each). This CDR3 region has 16 residues. Germline lookup yields CDR1 LNHDA and CDR2 SQIVND (reference sequence). V was pared by 6 bases and J by 2 bases, with 20 bases between.

This clone appeared a single time. The chain joins TRBV7-2 to TRBJ2-7, with 10 bases aligning to TRBD2. V lost 5 bases and J lost 7; bases outside the gene matches: 8. The germline CDR1 and CDR2 sequences are SGHTA and FQGNSA. The CDR3 is made up of 14 amino acids. CDR3 region: CASSPSGGWGEQYF. The CDR3 DNA reads TGTGCCAGCAGCCCTAGCGGGGGCTGGGGTGAGCAGTACTTC.

This clone was recorded once. J is TRBJ2-3 and V is TRBV5-5; the D gene is possibly TRBD2 (5 bases). The CDR3 is made up of 14 amino acids. V lost 1 base, J lost 3 bases, and 9 bases lay in between. CDR1 and CDR2 from the germline V gene are SGHKS and YYEKEE (reference sequence). In DNA form, the CDR3 reads TGTGCCAGCAGCTTGTATGCGGGTACAGATACGCAGTATTTT. It specifies CASSLYAGTDTQYF.

This chain joins TRBV29-1 and TRBJ1-1; tentative D call: TRBD1 (6 bases). Trimming took off 6 bases at V and 1 base at J, with 9 bases between the two ends. The CDR3 is 12 residues long. In germline, CDR1 is SQVTM, CDR2 ANQGSEA. The CDR3 bases are TGCAGCGTGGGGGCACGGAACACTGAAGCTTTCTTT. Protein product: CSVGARNTEAFF.

V and J are TRBV5-1 and TRBJ1-3; 7 bases line up with TRBD1. Germline V CDR1 and CDR2: SGHRS, YFSETQ. This CDR3 is built from 15 residues. With 4 bases clipped from V and 0 bases from J, the junction kept 4 bases outside the gene matches. The CDR3 loop is CASSKTGSSGNTIYF. CDR3 DNA sequence: TGCGCCAGCAGCAAGACAGGGTCCTCTGGAAACACCATATATTTT. The full variable domain, with the rest looked up from reference TRBV5-1 and TRBJ1-3, is KAGVTQTPRYLIKTRGQQVTLSCSPISGHRSVSWYQQTPGQGLQFLFEYFSETQRNKGNFPGRFSGRQFSNSRSEMNVSTLELGDSALYLCASSKTGSSGNTIYFGEGSWLTVV.

This chain uses TRBV7-2 with TRBJ1-1; tentative D call: TRBD1 (5 bases). V gave up 5 bases and J gave up 10 bases, with 11 bases separating them. Germline-derived CDR1 and CDR2 are SGHTA and FQGNSA. The CDR3 is 11 residues long. The CDR3 is CASSAQGIAFF. CDR3 nucleotide sequence: TGTGCCAGCAGCGCCCAGGGTATAGCTTTCTTT. Using reference TRBV7-2 and TRBJ1-1 for the parts outside the CDR3, the full variable domain is GAGVSQSPSNKVTEKGKDVELRCDPISGHTALYWYRQSLGQGLEFLIYFQGNSAPDKSGLPSDRFSAERTGGSVSTLTIQRTQQEDSAVYLCASSAQGIAFFGQGTRLTVV.

The chain couples TRBV15 to TRBJ1-5; D remains unclear. Germline V gives CDR1 LNHNV, CDR2 YYDKDF (reference sequence). The CDR3 covers 14 residues. Trimming pared 5 bases from V and 4 bases from J, leaving 12 bases between. CDR3 sequence reads: CATSAPPGNQPQHF. The CDR3 region has the DNA TGTGCCACCAGCGCCCCACCGGGTAATCAGCCCCAGCATTTT.